Following are 27 T cell receptor beta chains from one sample sequenced in a study of identical twins. MiXCR was run by TCRdb on the 5' RACE reads, yielding one entry per CDR3 protein. The table records roughly 1.6 million distinct CDR3 sequences, about 31% of them present only once. The specimen sequenced was cord blood. All receptors come from a newborn girl in good health.

The V call is TRBV6-5, the J call TRBJ1-4; D call uncertain. The V gene's germline CDR1 is MNHEY and CDR2 SVGAGI. CDR3 length equals 14 residues. V gave up 6 bases and J gave up 5 bases, with 13 bases separating them. The CDR3 DNA reads TGTGCCAGCAGGAGGGAGGACCTAAATGAAAAACTGTTTTTT. It encodes CASRREDLNEKLFF.

This chain uses TRBV5-1 with TRBJ2-2; D uncertain. Trimming took off 0 bases at V and 4 bases at J, with 10 bases between the two ends. This CDR3 is 15 amino acids long. Germline assignment: CDR1 SGHRS and CDR2 YFSETQ. CDR3 region: CASSLAKTPTGELFF. In nucleotides, the CDR3 is TGCGCCAGCAGCTTGGCTAAGACTCCCACCGGGGAGCTGTTTTTT.

This clonotype was counted a few times. The chain employs TRBV28 and TRBJ2-5, with 7 positions matching TRBD1. CDR3 length: 16 amino acids. Per germline, CDR1 MDHEN and CDR2 SYDVKM. V was clipped by 1 base and J by 1 base; unmatched bases: 6. CDR3 DNA sequence: TGTGCCAGCAGTTTATTTCAGGGACAGCCCCAAGAGACCCAGTACTTC. The encoded protein is CASSLFQGQPQETQYF.

The rearrangement uses TRBV12-3 or TRBV12-4 and TRBJ1-2; D unclear. This CDR3 is 12 amino acids long. Trimming removed 6 bases from V and 11 bases from J, with 16 bases in between. The CDR3 DNA follows: TGTGCCAGCAGACGGACGCGGGAAGCTTACACCTTC. Translation: CASRRTREAYTF.

The genes are TRBV25-1 and TRBJ2-5, with 10 bases lining up with TRBD2. The CDR3 covers 15 residues. In germline, CDR1 is MGHDK, CDR2 SYGVNS. With 5 bases clipped from V and 4 bases from J, the junction kept 7 bases outside the gene matches. The CDR3 region has the DNA TGTGCCAGCAGTCCGGGACTAGCGATGCCAGAGACCCAGTACTTC. This translates into CASSPGLAMPETQYF.

This clonotype came up a few times. The J gene is TRBJ2-5, the V gene TRBV10-3; D uncertain. This CDR3 is 14 amino acids long. Trimming stripped 4 bases from V and 5 bases from J, with 14 bases between. The germline gives CDR1 ENHRY, CDR2 SYGVKD. The CDR3 DNA is TGTGCCATCAGTGTCGAGCGCCCGCCGGAGACCCAGTACTTC. Its translation is CAISVERPPETQYF.

The rearrangement uses TRBV20-1 and TRBJ2-7, with D hard to call. V gave up 3 bases and J gave up 7 bases, with 10 bases separating them. The CDR3 is made up of 11 amino acids. Germline V gives CDR1 DFQATT, CDR2 SNEGSKA (reference sequence). The CDR3 protein is CSASLVREQYF. CDR3 DNA: TGCAGTGCTAGTCTAGTCAGAGAGCAGTACTTC.

This clonotype has only a few counts. V is TRBV25-1 and J is TRBJ2-3, with D perhaps matching TRBD1 (5 bases). The V gene's germline CDR1 is MGHDK and CDR2 SYGVNS. This CDR3 has 15 amino acids. V gave up 4 bases and J gave up 2 bases, with 13 bases separating them. Here the CDR3 reads CASSGTGQNTDTQYF. In DNA, the CDR3 is TGTGCCAGCAGTGGAACAGGACAAAACACAGATACGCAGTATTTT.

With respect to this clonotype: This may arise from a read error, as a much more abundant clone is one base away. V usage is TRBV13 and J usage is TRBJ1-5; D is unresolved. There are 14 residues in the CDR3. From germline, CDR1 is PRHDT and CDR2 FYEKMQ (reference sequence). The CDR3 DNA reads TGTGCCAGCAGCTTCTGGGGAAGCAATCAGCCCCAGAATTTT. Protein product: CASSFWGSNQPQNF.

This clonotype has more than one count but fewer than ten. V usage is TRBV6-5 and J usage is TRBJ2-5, with 9 bases identical to TRBD2. This CDR3 spans 16 amino acids. Germline-derived CDR1 and CDR2 are MNHEY and SVGAGI. V lost 4 bases, J lost 11 bases, and 17 bases stayed unmatched. CDR3 in amino acids: CASSLGSGRPRGEQYF. CDR3 DNA: TGTGCCAGCAGTTTAGGGAGCGGGAGGCCCCGGGGGGAGCAGTACTTC.

The table lists this clonotype with a few counts. The genes are TRBV18 and TRBJ2-7; 9 bases line up with TRBD1. The germline V gene encodes CDR1 KGHSH and CDR2 LQKENI. CDR3 length equals 14 residues. After removal of 8 bases from V and 5 bases from J, the junction contained 10 bases not matched to a gene. CDR3 DNA sequence: TGTGCCAGCAGACAGGGACAGGGTATCGACGAGCAGTACTTC. This encodes CASRQGQGIDEQYF.

The rearrangement uses TRBV5-5 and TRBJ2-1; 9 nucleotides line up with TRBD1. The J segment lost 3 bases and the V segment lost 4 bases, leaving 11 bases of the junction unmatched. Germline-derived CDR1 and CDR2 are SGHKS and YYEKEE (reference sequence). This CDR3 spans 17 amino acids. The CDR3 spells CASSPKDRGGYYNEQFF. As DNA, the CDR3 is TGTGCCAGCAGCCCCAAGGACAGGGGCGGGTACTACAATGAGCAGTTCTTC.

This rearrangement joins TRBV25-1 to TRBJ1-4; the match to TRBD1 covers 7 bases. Unmatched junction bases numbered 9, after V lost 3 bases and J lost 5 bases. Germline CDR1 reads MGHDK; CDR2 reads SYGVNS. The CDR3 covers 16 residues. CDR3 in DNA: TGTGCCAGCAGTGACTTATTGGCAGGGGGAAATGAAAAACTGTTTTTT. It specifies CASSDLLAGGNEKLFF.

The chain recombines TRBV20-1 with TRBJ2-1; D perhaps matches TRBD2 (6 bases). Germline V gene sequence: CDR1 DFQATT, CDR2 SNEGSKA (reference sequence). Trimming left V 5 bases short and J 3 bases short, with 14 bases between. This CDR3 is built from 14 residues. For the CDR3, the DNA is TGCAGTGCTCCCGTCGGGACTTTCTACAATGAGCAGTTCTTC. It translates to CSAPVGTFYNEQFF.

The rearrangement joins TRBV27 to TRBJ2-1, with a tentative D call TRBD1 (6 bases). The end of the DNA is better explained by TRBJ2-7, so the J call may be wrong. The CDR3 has 14 amino acids. Germline CDR1 is MNHEY and CDR2 is SMNVEV (reference sequence). The CDR3 region is CASSFQGSNNEQYF. In DNA, the CDR3 is TGTGCCAGCAGTTTCCAGGGGTCTAACAATGAGCAGTACTTC.

The DNA for the CDR3 is TGCAGTGCCCAATATAACAGGGGCAGGTATGGCTACACCTTC. Encoded protein: CSAQYNRGRYGYTF. The rearrangement uses TRBV20-1 and TRBJ1-2, with TRBD1 identical over 7 bases. The ends lost 6 bases at V and 5 bases at J; junction bases unmatched: 12. CDR1 DFQATT and CDR2 SNEGSKA come from the germline V gene (reference sequence). CDR3 size: 14 residues.

The rearrangement joins TRBV7-2 to TRBJ1-1; 10 bases agree with TRBD1. Germline V gene data show CDR1 as SGHTA and CDR2 as FQGNSA. Trimming at V came to 5 bases and at J to 7 bases, leaving 4 bases not matched to a gene. There are 13 residues in the CDR3. CDR3 nucleotide sequence: TGTGCCAGCAGCCCCCGGGACAGGGGTGAAGCTTTCTTT. Translation: CASSPRDRGEAFF.

The CDR3 here is CSAFARGVAYNEQFF. CDR3 bases: TGCAGTGCTTTCGCCCGGGGGGTAGCCTACAATGAGCAGTTCTTC. This chain connects TRBV20-1 to TRBJ2-1; TRBD2 matches at 7 bases. The CDR3 contains 15 residues. In germline, CDR1 is DFQATT, CDR2 SNEGSKA (reference sequence). The V segment lost 5 bases and the J segment 2 bases; nucleotides outside the gene matches: 9.

CDR3 in DNA: TGTGCCATCAGTGGGACAGGGGACATATTCAACTATGGCTACACCTTC. It codes for CAISGTGDIFNYGYTF. The rearrangement links TRBV10-3 to TRBJ1-2, with TRBD1 matching 9 bases. J gave up 2 bases and V 4 bases, and 8 bases lay outside the gene matches. This CDR3 contains 16 residues. The germline V gene encodes CDR1 ENHRY and CDR2 SYGVKD.

This clonotype has just a few counts. The rearrangement uses TRBV6-1 and TRBJ2-3; tentatively, D is TRBD1 (6 bases). Germline V gene sequence: CDR1 MNHNS, CDR2 SASEGT. The CDR3 spans 14 residues. V was cut by 8 bases and J by 1 base, with 13 bases left in between. The CDR3 region is CASLLGARTDTQYF. CDR3 nucleotides: TGTGCCAGCCTCCTGGGGGCCCGCACAGATACGCAGTATTTT.

This clonotype was observed at least ten times. The chain joins TRBV7-2 to TRBJ1-2; D unclear. Germline V CDR1 and CDR2: SGHTA, FQGNSA. The ends were cut back, 7 bases at V and 5 bases at J, with 14 bases in the middle. This CDR3 contains 13 residues. CDR3 amino acids: CASIARGLYGYTF. The CDR3 bases are TGTGCCAGCATTGCCAGAGGGCTTTATGGCTACACCTTC.

In this sample, this clonotype turned up a few times. The chain links TRBV12-3 or TRBV12-4 to TRBJ1-6; D might be TRBD1 (5 bases). This CDR3 contains 15 residues. V lost 0 bases, J lost 7 bases, and 10 bases lay in between. This chain's CDR3 is CASSLAGRSNSPLHF. DNA of the CDR3: TGTGCCAGCAGTTTAGCGGGACGTTCGAATTCACCCCTCCACTTT.

The V call is TRBV7-9, the J call TRBJ1-1, with TRBD1 matching 10 bases. V lost 5 bases, J lost 3 bases, and 6 bases stayed unmatched. The CDR3 has 15 residues. Germline CDR1 is SEHNR and CDR2 is FQNEAQ (reference sequence). DNA of the CDR3: TGTGCCAGCAGCCCCTGGACAGGGGGGGACACTGAAGCTTTCTTT. Amino acids: CASSPWTGGDTEAFF.

In the case of this clonotype: Sequence at one end of the junction differs from germline and may be a read error. The J gene is TRBJ2-7, the V gene TRBV28; D uncertain. Germline V gives CDR1 MDHEN, CDR2 SYDVKM. The CDR3 loop spans 15 amino acids. CDR3 in DNA: TGTGCCAGGAGTTTAGGGCTAGGTCGGTACAATGAGCAGTACTTC. This encodes CARSLGLGRYNEQYF.

The chain joins TRBV28 to TRBJ2-7, with 9 nucleotides matching TRBD2. CDR3 size: 14 residues. Germline V CDR1 and CDR2: MDHEN, SYDVKM. Trimming at V came to 2 bases and at J to 6 bases, leaving 5 bases not matched to a gene. The chain's CDR3 is CASSLASGVGEQYF. As DNA, the CDR3 is TGTGCCAGCAGTTTAGCTAGCGGGGTCGGCGAGCAGTACTTC.

This clonotype was observed at least ten times. This chain connects TRBV12-3 or TRBV12-4 to TRBJ2-1, with TRBD2 matching over 10 bases. The J segment lost 4 bases and the V segment lost 6 bases, leaving 3 bases of the junction unmatched. The CDR3 is made up of 14 amino acids. This chain's CDR3 is CASRPTSGYNEQFF. CDR3 in DNA: TGTGCCAGCAGGCCGACTAGCGGGTACAATGAGCAGTTCTTC.

This sequence joins TRBV2 and TRBJ2-7, with TRBD1 matching 7 bases. The V and J ends lost 5 bases and 6 bases, in that order; junction bases with no gene match: 13. The CDR3 has 15 amino acids. Per germline, CDR1 SNHLY and CDR2 FYNNEI. The DNA for the CDR3 is TGTGCCAGCAGTCCCGCGGACAGGCCCCTACGCGAGCAGTACTTC. Its translation is CASSPADRPLREQYF.